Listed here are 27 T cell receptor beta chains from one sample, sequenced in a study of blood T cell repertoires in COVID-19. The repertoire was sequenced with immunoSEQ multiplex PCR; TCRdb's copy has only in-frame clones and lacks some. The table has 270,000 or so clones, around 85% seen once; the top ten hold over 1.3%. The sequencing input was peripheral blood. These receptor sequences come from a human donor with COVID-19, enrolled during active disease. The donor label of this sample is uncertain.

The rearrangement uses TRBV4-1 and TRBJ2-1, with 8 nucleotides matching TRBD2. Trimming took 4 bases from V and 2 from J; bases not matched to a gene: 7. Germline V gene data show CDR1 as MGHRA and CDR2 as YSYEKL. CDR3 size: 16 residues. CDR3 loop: CASSRLSGGTYNEQFF. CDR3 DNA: TGCGCCAGCAGCCGCTTGAGCGGGGGTACCTACAATGAGCAGTTCTTC.

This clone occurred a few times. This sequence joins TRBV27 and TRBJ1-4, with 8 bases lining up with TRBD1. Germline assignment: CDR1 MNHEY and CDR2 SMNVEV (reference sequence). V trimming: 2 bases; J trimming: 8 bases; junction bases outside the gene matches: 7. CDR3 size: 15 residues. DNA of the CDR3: TGTGCCAGCAGTTTAAGGACAGGGTTAAACGAAAAACTGTTTTTT. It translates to CASSLRTGLNEKLFF.

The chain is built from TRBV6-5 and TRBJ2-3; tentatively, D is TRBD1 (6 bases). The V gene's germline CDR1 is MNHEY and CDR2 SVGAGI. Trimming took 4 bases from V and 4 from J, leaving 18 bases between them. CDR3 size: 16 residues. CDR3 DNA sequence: TGTGCCAGCAGTTCCTCCGGGACAATAATGGCAGATACGCAGTATTTT. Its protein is CASSSSGTIMADTQYF.

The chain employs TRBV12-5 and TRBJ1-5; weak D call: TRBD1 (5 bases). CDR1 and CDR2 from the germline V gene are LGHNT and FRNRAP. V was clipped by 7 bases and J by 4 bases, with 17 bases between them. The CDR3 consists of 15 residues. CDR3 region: CASDRRGGGNQPQHF. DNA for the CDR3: TGTGCTAGTGACCGACGGGGGGGAGGGAATCAGCCCCAGCATTTT.

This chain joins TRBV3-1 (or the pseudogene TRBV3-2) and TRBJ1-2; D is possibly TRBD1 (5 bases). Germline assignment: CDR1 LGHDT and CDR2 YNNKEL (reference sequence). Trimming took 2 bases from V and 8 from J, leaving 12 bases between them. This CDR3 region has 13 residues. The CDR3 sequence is CASSQPDTAGYTF. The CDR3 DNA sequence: TGTGCCAGCAGCCAACCGGACACGGCAGGCTACACCTTC.

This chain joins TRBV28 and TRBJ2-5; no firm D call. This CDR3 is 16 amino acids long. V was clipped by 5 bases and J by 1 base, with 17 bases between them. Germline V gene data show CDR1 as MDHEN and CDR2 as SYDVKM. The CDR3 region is CASSQFLTFTQETQYF. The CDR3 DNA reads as TGTGCCAGCAGTCAATTCTTGACTTTCACCCAAGAGACCCAGTACTTC.

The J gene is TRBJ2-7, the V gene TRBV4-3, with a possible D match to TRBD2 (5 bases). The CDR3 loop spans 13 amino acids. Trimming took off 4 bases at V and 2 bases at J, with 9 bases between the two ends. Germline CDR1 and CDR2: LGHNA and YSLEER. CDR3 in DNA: TGCGCCAGCAGCCTAGACTACGCCTACGAGCAGTACTTC. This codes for CASSLDYAYEQYF.

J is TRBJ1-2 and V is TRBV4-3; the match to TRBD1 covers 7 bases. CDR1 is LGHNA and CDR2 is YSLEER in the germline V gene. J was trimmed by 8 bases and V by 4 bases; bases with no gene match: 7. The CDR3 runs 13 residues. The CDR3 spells CASSPSGGWGYTF. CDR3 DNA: TGCGCCAGCAGCCCTTCAGGGGGTTGGGGCTACACCTTC.

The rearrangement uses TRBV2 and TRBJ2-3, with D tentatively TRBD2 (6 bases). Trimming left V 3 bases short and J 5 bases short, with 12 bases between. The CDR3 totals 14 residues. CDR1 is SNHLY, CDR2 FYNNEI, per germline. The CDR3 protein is CASSEEGLLDTQYF. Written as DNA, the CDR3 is TGTGCCAGCAGTGAGGAGGGGCTACTAGATACGCAGTATTTT. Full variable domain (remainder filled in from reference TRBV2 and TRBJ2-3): EPEVTQTPSHQVTQMGQEVILRCVPISNHLYFYWYRQILGQKVEFLVSFYNNEISEKSEIFDDQFSVERPDGSNFTLKIRSTKLEDSAMYFCASSEEGLLDTQYFGPGTRLTVL.

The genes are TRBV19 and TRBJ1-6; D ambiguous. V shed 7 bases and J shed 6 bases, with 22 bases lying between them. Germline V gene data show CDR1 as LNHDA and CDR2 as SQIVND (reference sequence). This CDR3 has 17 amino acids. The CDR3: CASNSGEGALFNSPLHF. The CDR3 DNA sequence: TGTGCCAGTAACTCCGGTGAGGGCGCTCTGTTTAATTCACCCCTCCACTTT.

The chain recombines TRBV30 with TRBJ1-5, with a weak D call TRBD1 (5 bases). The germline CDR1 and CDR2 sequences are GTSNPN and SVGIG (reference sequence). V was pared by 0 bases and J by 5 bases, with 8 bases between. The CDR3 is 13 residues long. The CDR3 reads CAWSVAGHQPQHF. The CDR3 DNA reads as TGTGCCTGGAGTGTGGCAGGGCATCAGCCCCAGCATTTT.

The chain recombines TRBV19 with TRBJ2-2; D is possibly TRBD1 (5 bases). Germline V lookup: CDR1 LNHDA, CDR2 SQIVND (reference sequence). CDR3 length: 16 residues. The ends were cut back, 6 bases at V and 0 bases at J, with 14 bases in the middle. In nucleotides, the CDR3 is TGTGCCAGTAGACCCCCAGGGTTCACGAACACCGGGGAGCTGTTTTTT. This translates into CASRPPGFTNTGELFF.

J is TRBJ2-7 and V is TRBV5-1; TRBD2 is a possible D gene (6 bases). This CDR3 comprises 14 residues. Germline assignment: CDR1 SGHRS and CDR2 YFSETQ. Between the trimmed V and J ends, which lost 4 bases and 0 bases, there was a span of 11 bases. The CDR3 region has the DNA TGCGCCAGCAGCGGGATGACTAGCTCCTACGAGCAGTACTTC. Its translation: CASSGMTSSYEQYF.

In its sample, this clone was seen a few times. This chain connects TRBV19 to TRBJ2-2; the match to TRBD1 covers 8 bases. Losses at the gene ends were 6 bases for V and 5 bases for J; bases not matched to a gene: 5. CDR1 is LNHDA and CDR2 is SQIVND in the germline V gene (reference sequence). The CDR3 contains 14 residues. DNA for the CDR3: TGTGCCAGTAGGAACAGGGGGGATACCGGGGAGCTGTTTTTT. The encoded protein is CASRNRGDTGELFF.

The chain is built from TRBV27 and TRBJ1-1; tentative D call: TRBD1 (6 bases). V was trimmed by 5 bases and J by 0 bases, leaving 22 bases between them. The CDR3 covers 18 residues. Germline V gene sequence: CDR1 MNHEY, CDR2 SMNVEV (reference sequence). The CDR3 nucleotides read TGTGCCAGCAGTGACAGACAGGATCAAGTCCGCTTGAACACTGAAGCTTTCTTT. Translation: CASSDRQDQVRLNTEAFF.

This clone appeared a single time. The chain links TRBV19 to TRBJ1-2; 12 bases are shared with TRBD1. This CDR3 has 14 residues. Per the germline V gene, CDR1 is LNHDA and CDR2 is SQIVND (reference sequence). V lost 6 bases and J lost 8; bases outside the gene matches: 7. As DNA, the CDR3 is TGTGCCAGTAGACTACCGGGACAGGGGGCAGGCTACACCTTC. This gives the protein CASRLPGQGAGYTF.

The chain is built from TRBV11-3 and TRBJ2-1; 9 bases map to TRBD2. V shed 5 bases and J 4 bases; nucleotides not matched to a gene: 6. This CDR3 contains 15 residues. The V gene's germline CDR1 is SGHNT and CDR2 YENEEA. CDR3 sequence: CASSLGSGRYNEQFF. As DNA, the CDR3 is TGTGCCAGCAGCCTCGGGAGCGGGAGGTACAATGAGCAGTTCTTC.

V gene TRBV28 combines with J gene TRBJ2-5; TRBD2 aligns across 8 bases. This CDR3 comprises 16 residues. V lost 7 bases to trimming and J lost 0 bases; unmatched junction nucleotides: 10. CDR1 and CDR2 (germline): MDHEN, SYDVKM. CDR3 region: CASNGPSGPYQETQYF. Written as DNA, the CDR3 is TGTGCCAGCAATGGCCCTAGCGGGCCCTACCAAGAGACCCAGTACTTC. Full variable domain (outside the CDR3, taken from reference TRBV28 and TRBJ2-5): DVKVTQSSRYLVKRTGEKVFLECVQDMDHENMFWYRQDPGLGLRLIYFSYDVKMKEKGDIPEGYSVSREKKERFSLILESASTNQTSMYLCASNGPSGPYQETQYFGPGTRLLVL.

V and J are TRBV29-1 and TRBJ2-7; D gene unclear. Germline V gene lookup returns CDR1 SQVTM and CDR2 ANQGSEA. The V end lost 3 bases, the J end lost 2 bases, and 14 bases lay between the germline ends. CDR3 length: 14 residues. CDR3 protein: CSVESGSPTYEQYF. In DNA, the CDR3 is TGCAGCGTTGAGTCCGGGTCACCGACCTACGAGCAGTACTTC.

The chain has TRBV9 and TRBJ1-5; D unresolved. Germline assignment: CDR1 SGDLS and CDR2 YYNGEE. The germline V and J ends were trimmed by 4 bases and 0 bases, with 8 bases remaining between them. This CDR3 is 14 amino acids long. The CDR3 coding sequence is TGTGCCAGCAGCCCTGGGCTTAGCAATCAGCCCCAGCATTTT. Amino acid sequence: CASSPGLSNQPQHF. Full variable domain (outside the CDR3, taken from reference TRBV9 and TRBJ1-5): DSGVTQTPKHLITATGQRVTLRCSPRSGDLSVYWYQQSLDQGLQFLIQYYNGEERAKGNILERFSAQQFPDLHSELNLSSLELGDSALYFCASSPGLSNQPQHFGDGTRLSIL.

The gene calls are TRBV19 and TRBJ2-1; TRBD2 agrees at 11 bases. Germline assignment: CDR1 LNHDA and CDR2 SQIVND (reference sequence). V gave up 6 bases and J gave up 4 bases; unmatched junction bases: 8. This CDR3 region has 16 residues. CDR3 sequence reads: CASSVAGGPPYNEQFF. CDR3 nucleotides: TGTGCCAGTAGCGTAGCGGGAGGGCCCCCTTACAATGAGCAGTTCTTC.

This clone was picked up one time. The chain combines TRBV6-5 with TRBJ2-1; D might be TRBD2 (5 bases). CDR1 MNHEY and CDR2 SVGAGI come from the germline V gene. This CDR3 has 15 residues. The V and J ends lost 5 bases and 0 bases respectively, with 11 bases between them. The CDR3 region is CASSLLTSSYNEQFF. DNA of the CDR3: TGTGCCAGCAGTCTACTAACTAGCTCCTACAATGAGCAGTTCTTC.

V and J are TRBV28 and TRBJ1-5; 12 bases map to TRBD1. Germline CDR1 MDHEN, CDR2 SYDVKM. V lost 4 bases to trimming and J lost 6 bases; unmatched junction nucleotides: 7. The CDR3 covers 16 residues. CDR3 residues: CASSSPGQGAGQPQHF. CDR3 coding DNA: TGTGCCAGCAGTTCCCCGGGACAGGGGGCTGGTCAGCCCCAGCATTTT.

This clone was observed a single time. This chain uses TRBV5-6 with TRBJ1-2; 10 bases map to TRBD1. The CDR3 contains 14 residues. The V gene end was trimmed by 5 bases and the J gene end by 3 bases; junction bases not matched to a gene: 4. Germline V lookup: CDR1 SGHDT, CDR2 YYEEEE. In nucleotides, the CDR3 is TGTGCCAGCAGACCGACAGGGGGCGACTATGGCTACACCTTC. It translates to CASRPTGGDYGYTF.

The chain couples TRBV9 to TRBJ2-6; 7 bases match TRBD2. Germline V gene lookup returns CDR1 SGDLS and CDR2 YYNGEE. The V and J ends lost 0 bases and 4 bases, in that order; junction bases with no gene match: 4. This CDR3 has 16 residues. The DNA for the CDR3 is TGTGCCAGCAGCGTAGAGGGAGGGCACGGGGCCAACGTCCTGACTTTC. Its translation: CASSVEGGHGANVLTF.

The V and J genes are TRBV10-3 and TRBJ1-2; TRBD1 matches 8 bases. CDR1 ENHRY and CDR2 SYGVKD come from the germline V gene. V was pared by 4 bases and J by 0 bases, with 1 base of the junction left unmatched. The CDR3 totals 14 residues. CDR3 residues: CAISGGQANYGYTF. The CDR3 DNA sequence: TGTGCCATCAGTGGGGGACAGGCTAACTATGGCTACACCTTC.

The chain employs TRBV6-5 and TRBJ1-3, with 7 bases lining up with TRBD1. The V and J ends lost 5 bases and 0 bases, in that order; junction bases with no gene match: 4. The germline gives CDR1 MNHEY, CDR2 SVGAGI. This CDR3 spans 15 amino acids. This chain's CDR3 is CASSRQGNSGNTIYF. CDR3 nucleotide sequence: TGTGCCAGCAGTCGACAGGGAAACTCTGGAAACACCATATATTTT.